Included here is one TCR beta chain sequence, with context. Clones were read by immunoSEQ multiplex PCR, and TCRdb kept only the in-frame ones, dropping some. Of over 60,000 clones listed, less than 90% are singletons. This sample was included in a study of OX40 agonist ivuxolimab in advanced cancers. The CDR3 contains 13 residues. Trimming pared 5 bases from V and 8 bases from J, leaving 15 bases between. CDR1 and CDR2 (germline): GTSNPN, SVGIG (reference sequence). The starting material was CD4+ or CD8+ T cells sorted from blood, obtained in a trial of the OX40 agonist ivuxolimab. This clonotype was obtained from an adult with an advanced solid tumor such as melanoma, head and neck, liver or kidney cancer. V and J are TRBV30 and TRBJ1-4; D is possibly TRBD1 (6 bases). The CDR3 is CAWDPGTREKLFF. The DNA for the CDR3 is TGTGCCTGGGACCCCGGGACAAGGGAAAAACTGTTTTTT.